This T cell receptor (beta chain) derives from a study of technical replicates of blood from a handful of donors. Repertoires were generated with immunoSEQ multiplex PCR, while TCRdb's copy carries only in-frame clones and drops some. The sample records some 78,000 clones, 90% to 95% being singletons. The CDR3 length is 15 residues. Germline trimming cut 6 bases from V and 1 base from J; bases unmatched to any gene: 6. The germline gives CDR1 MNHNY, CDR2 SVGAGI (reference sequence). The chain has TRBV6-6 and TRBJ2-5, with 9 bases lining up with TRBD2. Sequencing used T cells isolated from PBMCs. The TCR sequence derives from a human donor in good health. The CDR3 sequence is CASRGLAGRQETQYF. The CDR3, as DNA: TGTGCCAGCAGGGGCCTAGCGGGACGCCAAGAGACCCAGTACTTC.